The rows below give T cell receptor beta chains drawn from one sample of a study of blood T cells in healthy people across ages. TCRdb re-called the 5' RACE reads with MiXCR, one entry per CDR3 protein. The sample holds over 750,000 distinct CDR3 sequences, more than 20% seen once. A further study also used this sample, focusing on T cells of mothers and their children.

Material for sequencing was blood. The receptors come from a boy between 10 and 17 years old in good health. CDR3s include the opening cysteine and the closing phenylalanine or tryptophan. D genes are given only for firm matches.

CDR3: CASSLALFAATKAKNIQYF; V: TRBV7-8; D: NA
CDR3: CASSIGSGAGFGHYEQYF; V: TRBV12-3/TRBV12-4; D: NA
CDR3: CASSQEGEETQYF; V: TRBV4-2; D: NA
CDR3: CASSSGTSYNEQFF; V: TRBV27; D: TRBD2
CDR3: CASSQAKRGYEQYF; V: TRBV4-2; D: TRBD2
CDR3: CAISVAQREGTDTQYF; V: TRBV10-3; D: TRBD2
CDR3: CASSKSQPQHF; V: TRBV21-1; D: NA
CDR3: CASRGQGSYGYTF; V: TRBV4-1; D: TRBD1
CDR3: CASSYFGGDEQFF; V: TRBV6-6; D: NA
CDR3: CASSLTTPVGQLNTEAFF; V: TRBV6-1; D: TRBD1
CDR3: CSVEVGGTYEQYF; V: TRBV29-1; D: NA
CDR3: CASSLARLLDTQYF; V: TRBV12-3/TRBV12-4; D: NA
CDR3: CASSANTGTSGAQYF; V: TRBV12-3/TRBV12-4; D: TRBD2
CDR3: CASSPWTSPDTQYF; V: TRBV4-3; D: TRBD2
CDR3: CASMPGTTYNEQFF; V: TRBV2; D: NA
CDR3: CASSYQDYEQYF; V: TRBV28; D: NA
CDR3: CASSLLSKSSYEQYF; V: TRBV5-5; D: NA
CDR3: CASSPGTAYYEQYF; V: TRBV4-1; D: NA
CDR3: CASLRNGEVYGYTF; V: TRBV28; D: NA
CDR3: CASSLGQSNEQYF; V: TRBV5-1; D: NA
CDR3: CATSLTGMVKTQYF; V: TRBV15; D: TRBD1
CDR3: CASSPSGSEWADTQYF; V: TRBV5-1; D: TRBD2
CDR3: CASSWGNSDAETQYF; V: TRBV7-8; D: NA
CDR3: CASRPWLAGNNEQFF; V: TRBV12-3/TRBV12-4; D: TRBD2
CDR3: CASSQTDRYTDTQYF; V: TRBV28; D: NA
CDR3: CSVERRLAQDTQYF; V: TRBV29-1; D: NA
CDR3: CASSLEAGTSGKQFF; V: TRBV12-3/TRBV12-4; D: TRBD2
CDR3: CASSVARTSVDGSYNEQFF; V: TRBV9; D: TRBD2
CDR3: CASSPEGGIFQPQHF; V: TRBV7-2; D: NA
CDR3: CASSQGEGGTQYF; V: TRBV4-3; D: NA
CDR3: CASSRGRSSYNEQFF; V: TRBV27; D: TRBD2
CDR3: CASSFSGRAQETQYF; V: TRBV7-2; D: TRBD2